This T cell receptor beta chain was obtained from a study of regulatory T cells in long-lasting Graves disease. As for time point: newly diagnosed GD, antithyroid drugs for less than 3 months. Following extraction of RNA from PBMCs, that RNA was used to make the TCR library. Graves' disease diagnoses used American Thyroid Association guidelines. As to this clonotype: Its cognate antigen is unknown.

The study, taken as a whole, reports: Few sampled subjects may have lowered accuracy. Researchers examined only peripheral blood and not thyroid tissue.

Building the TCR beta libraries relied on iRepertoire HTBI primers, and CDR3 regions underwent Arm-PCR. A single record per CDR3 protein comes from TCRdb applying MiXCR to the multiplex PCR reads. The table lists some 600,000 distinct CDR3 sequences, about 15% of them singletons, with approximately 12% in the top ten. The CDR3 contains 14 residues. V dropped 2 bases and J dropped 6 bases, with 11 bases sitting between them. Germline-derived CDR1 and CDR2 are SGDLS and YYNGEE. Another study also made use of these data, one on T cells in Graves' hyperthyroidism and ophthalmopathy. As that report states: A first-round RT-PCR of the TCR CDR3 used the HTBI primer set.

This receptor was obtained from a man between 18 and 35 years old with Graves disease. The chain has TRBV9 and TRBJ2-2, with unresolved D. The sequences come from peripheral blood mononuclear cells (PBMCs), collected at new diagnosis, from a patient treated with antithyroid drugs. For the CDR3, the DNA is TGTGCCAGCAGCGTCGGCCTTCCCCCCGGGGAGCTGTTTTTT. Protein product: CASSVGLPPGELFF.